The clone carrying this T cell receptor (beta chain) was recorded a few times. Its antigen is as yet unknown. The entry originates in a study of T cell repertoires in cytomegalovirus infection. For the study at large: Public TCR beta signatures marked donors with CMV infection and the matching HLA.

TCRdb reprocessed the reads with MiXCR, giving one entry per CDR3 protein. The table lists over 150,000 distinct CDR3 sequences, roughly a fifth of them singletons. Study-wide findings and caveats: Cumulative frequency (of public TCR beta family members) identified carriers of CMV plus the relevant HLA. Dominant in the ex vivo response were TCR beta clonotypes restricted by HLA-C and specific for CMV.

V gave up 4 bases and J gave up 7 bases, with 8 bases separating them. The CDR3 consists of 12 residues. CDR1 and CDR2 (germline): SEHNR, FQNEAQ (reference sequence). Sequencing was carried out using PBMCs. This sequence was found in a human donor in good health (CMV status not recorded). Some clones in this sample may be carry-over from other donors' samples. The chain combines TRBV7-9 with TRBJ1-5, with D unclear. The CDR3 region is CASSSSGQPQHF. The CDR3, as DNA: TGTGCCAGCAGCTCATCCGGACAGCCCCAGCATTTT. Supplemented by reference TRBV7-9 and TRBJ1-5, the full variable domain reads DTGVSQNPRHKITKRGQNVTFRCDPISEHNRLYWYRQTLGQGPEFLTYFQNEAQLEKSRLLSDRFSAERPKGSFSTLEIQRTEQGDSAMYLCASSSSGQPQHFGDGTRLSIL.